The 2 T cell receptor beta chains presented below share a single source sample, sequenced in a study of sequential checkpoint blockade in melanoma. Treatment noted: randomized to nivolumab then ipilimumab (arm A) or the reverse (arm B). Profiled with immunoSEQ multiplex PCR; TCRdb holds only in-frame clones, not every one. The sample shows more than 30,000 clones, 70% to 90% of them seen only once. This sample comprised CD8+ T cells sorted from blood (inferred from file names), obtained from a patient given nivolumab and ipilimumab in sequence. All receptors come from a human donor with melanoma.

This chain joins TRBV7-2 and TRBJ2-5; TRBD2 aligns across 8 bases. The ends lost 1 base at V and 7 bases at J; junction bases unmatched: 5. This CDR3 is built from 14 residues. Germline V gene data show CDR1 as SGHTA and CDR2 as FQGNSA. The CDR3 sequence: CASSLEAGDATQYF. CDR3 coding DNA: TGTGCCAGCAGCTTAGAAGCGGGGGACGCGACCCAGTACTTC. Full variable domain (outside the CDR3, taken from reference TRBV7-2 and TRBJ2-5): GAGVSQSPSNKVTEKGKDVELRCDPISGHTALYWYRQSLGQGLEFLIYFQGNSAPDKSGLPSDRFSAERTGGSVSTLTIQRTQQEDSAVYLCASSLEAGDATQYFGPGTRLLVL.

J is TRBJ1-6 and V is TRBV10-3; 8 bases map to TRBD1. V gave up 3 bases and J gave up 7 bases; unmatched junction bases: 8. Germline V lookup: CDR1 ENHRY, CDR2 SYGVKD. This CDR3 has 16 amino acids. CDR3 in amino acids: CAISDSGTGRNSPLHF. The CDR3 DNA reads as TGTGCCATCAGTGACTCCGGGACAGGTCGGAATTCACCCCTCCACTTT.